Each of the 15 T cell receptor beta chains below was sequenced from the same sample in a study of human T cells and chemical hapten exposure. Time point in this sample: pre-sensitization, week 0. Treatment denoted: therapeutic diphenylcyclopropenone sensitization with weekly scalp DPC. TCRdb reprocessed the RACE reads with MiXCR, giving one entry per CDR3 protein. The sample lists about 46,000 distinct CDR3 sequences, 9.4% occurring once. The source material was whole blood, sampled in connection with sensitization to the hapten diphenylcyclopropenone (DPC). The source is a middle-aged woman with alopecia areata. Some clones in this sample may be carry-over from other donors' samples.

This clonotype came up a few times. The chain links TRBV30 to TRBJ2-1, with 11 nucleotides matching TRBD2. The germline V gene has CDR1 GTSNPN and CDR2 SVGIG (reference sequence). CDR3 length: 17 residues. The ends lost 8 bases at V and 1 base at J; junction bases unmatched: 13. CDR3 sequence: CAGYRDRLAGSYNEQFF. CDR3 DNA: TGTGCCGGGTACCGGGACCGACTAGCGGGGTCCTACAATGAGCAGTTCTTC.

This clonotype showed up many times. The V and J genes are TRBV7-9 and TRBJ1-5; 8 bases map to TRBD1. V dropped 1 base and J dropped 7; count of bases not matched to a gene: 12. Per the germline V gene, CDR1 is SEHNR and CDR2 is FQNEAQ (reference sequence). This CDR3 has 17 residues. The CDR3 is CASSLDLGRGPGQPQHF. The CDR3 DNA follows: TGTGCCAGCAGCTTAGATCTCGGCAGGGGGCCGGGACAGCCCCAGCATTTT.

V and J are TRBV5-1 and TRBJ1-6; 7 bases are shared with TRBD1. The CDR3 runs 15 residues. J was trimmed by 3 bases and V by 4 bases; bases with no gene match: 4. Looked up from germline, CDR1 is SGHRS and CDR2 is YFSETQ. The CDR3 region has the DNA TGCGCCAGCAGCGCCGGGACAGTCTATAATTCACCCCTCCACTTT. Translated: CASSAGTVYNSPLHF.

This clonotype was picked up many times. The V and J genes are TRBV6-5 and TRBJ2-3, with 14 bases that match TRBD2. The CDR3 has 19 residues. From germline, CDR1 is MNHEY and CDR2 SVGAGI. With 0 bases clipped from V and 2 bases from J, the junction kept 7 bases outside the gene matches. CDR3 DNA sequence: TGTGCCAGCAGTTACTCGGCGGGACTAGCGGGGGTCGACACAGATACGCAGTATTTT. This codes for CASSYSAGLAGVDTDTQYF.

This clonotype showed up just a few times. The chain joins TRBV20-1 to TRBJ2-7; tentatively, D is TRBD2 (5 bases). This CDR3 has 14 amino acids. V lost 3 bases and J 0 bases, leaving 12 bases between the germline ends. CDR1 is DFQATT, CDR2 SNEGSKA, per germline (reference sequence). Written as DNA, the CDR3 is TGCAGTGCTAGCGACTATAGGAGCTCCTACGAGCAGTACTTC. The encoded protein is CSASDYRSSYEQYF.

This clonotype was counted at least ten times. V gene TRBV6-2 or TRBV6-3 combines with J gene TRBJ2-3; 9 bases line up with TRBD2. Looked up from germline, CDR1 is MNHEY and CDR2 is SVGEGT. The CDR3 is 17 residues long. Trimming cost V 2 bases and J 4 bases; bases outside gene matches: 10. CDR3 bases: TGTGCCAGCAGTTACGAGTTCGGCGGGGGGGCGTCAGATACGCAGTATTTT. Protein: CASSYEFGGGASDTQYF.

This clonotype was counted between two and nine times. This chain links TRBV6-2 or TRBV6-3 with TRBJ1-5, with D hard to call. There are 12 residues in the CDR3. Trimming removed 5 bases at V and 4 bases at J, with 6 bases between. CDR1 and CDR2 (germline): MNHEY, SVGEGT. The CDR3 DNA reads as TGTGCCAGCAGTCGGAGGAATCAGCCCCAGCATTTT. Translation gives CASSRRNQPQHF.

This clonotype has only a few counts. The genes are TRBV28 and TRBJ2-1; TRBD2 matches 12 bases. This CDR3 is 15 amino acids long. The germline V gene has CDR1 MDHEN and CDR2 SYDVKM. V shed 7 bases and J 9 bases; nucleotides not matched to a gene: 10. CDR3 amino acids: CASKPLAGGAGEQFF. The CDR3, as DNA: TGTGCCAGCAAGCCACTAGCGGGGGGAGCCGGTGAGCAGTTCTTC.

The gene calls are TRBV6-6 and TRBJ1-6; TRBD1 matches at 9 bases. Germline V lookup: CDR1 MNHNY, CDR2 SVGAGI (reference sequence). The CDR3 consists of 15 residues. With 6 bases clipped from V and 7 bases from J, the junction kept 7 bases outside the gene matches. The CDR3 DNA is TGTGCCAGCAGGCCTCCGGGACAGGGAAATTCACCCCTCCACTTT. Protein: CASRPPGQGNSPLHF.

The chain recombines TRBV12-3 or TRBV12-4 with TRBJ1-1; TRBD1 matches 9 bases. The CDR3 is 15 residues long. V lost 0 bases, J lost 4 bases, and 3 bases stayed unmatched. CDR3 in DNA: TGTGCCAGCAGTTTAGCCGGACAGGGGACCACTGAAGCTTTCTTT. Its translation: CASSLAGQGTTEAFF.

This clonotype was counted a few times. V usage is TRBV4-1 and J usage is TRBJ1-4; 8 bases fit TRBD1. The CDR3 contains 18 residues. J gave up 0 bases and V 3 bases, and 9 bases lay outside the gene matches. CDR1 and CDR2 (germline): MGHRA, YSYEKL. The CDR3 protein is CASSQARDRPTTNEKLFF. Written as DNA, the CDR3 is TGCGCCAGCAGCCAGGCCCGGGACAGGCCCACAACTAATGAAAAACTGTTTTTT.

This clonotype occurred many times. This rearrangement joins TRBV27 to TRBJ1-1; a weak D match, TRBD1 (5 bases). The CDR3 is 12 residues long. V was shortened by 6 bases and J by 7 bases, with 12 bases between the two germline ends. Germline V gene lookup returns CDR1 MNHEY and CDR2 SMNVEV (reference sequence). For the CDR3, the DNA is TGTGCCAGCAGCTCAGCGAGGGGTGAAGCTTTCTTT. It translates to CASSSARGEAFF.

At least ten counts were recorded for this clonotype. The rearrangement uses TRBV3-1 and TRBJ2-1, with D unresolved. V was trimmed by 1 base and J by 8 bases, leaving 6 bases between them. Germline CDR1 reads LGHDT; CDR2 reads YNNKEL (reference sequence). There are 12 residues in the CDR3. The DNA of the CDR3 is TGTGCCAGCAGCCAAGGGAAGCATGAGCAGTTCTTC. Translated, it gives CASSQGKHEQFF.

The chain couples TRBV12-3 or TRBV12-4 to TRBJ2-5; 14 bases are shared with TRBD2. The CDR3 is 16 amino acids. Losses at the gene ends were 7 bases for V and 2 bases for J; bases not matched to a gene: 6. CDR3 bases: TGTGCCAGCACTATGGGACTAGCGGGGGCTCAAGAGACCCAGTACTTC. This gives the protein CASTMGLAGAQETQYF.

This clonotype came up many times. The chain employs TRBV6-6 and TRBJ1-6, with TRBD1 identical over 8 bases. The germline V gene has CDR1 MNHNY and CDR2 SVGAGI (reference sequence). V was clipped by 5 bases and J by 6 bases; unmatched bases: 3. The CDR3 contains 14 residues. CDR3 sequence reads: CASSRDRFNSPLHF. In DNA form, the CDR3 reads TGTGCCAGCAGTCGGGACAGGTTTAATTCACCCCTCCACTTT.